This T cell receptor beta chain is drawn from a study of human T cells and chemical hapten exposure. V lost 1 base and J lost 3, with 9 bases in between. CDR1 and CDR2 (germline): MNHEY, SMNVEV (reference sequence). This CDR3 contains 14 residues. Time point reported: patch test 2, 6 weeks after DPC sensitization. Treatment of the sample: therapeutic diphenylcyclopropenone sensitization with weekly scalp DPC. This clonotype showed up many times. TCRdb reprocessed the RACE reads via MiXCR and lists one record per CDR3 protein. The sample records 350,000 to 400,000 distinct CDR3 sequences, roughly 6% being singletons.

This clonotype was obtained from a woman aged 18-29 years with alopecia areata. Some clones in this sample may be carry-over from other donors' samples. Sequenced material: whole blood, taken in connection with sensitization to the hapten diphenylcyclopropenone (DPC). The J gene is TRBJ1-1, the V gene TRBV27, with unresolved D. The CDR3 is CASSLWQDDTEAFF. In nucleotides, the CDR3 is TGTGCCAGCAGTTTATGGCAGGACGACACTGAAGCTTTCTTT.